A single sample gave rise to the 31 T cell receptor beta chains below, sequenced in a study of shared clonotypes between healthy human individuals. Only in-frame clones appear in the TCRdb table, and some are missing; sequencing was by immunoSEQ multiplex PCR. The data contain roughly 2,000,000 clones, over 85% of them singletons. As defined, naive CD8 cells were CD45RO-negative and positively selected for CCR7, with terminally differentiated effector memory CD45RA+ cells excluded. The sequencing input was naive CD8+ T cells sorted from blood. The source is a man younger than 35 in good health.

The gene calls are TRBV28 and TRBJ1-1, with D hard to call. Trimming stripped 3 bases from V and 11 bases from J, with 10 bases between. The CDR3 is 11 residues long. In germline, CDR1 is MDHEN, CDR2 SYDVKM. Written as DNA, the CDR3 is TGTGCCAGCAGTTTGCAGGCGGCTGCTTTCTTT. Residues: CASSLQAAAFF.

The chain joins TRBV19 to TRBJ2-1; 8 bases fit TRBD2. CDR1 is LNHDA, CDR2 SQIVND, per germline (reference sequence). V lost 10 bases to trimming and J lost 0 bases; unmatched junction nucleotides: 5. The CDR3 length is 14 residues. In DNA, the CDR3 is TGTGCCACCGCCGCGGGGGGCTCCTACAATGAGCAGTTCTTC. Residues: CATAAGGSYNEQFF.

Notes on this clone: This same CDR3 is encoded by further DNA sequences in the sample. The chain has TRBV11-2 and TRBJ2-7; TRBD1 or TRBD2 may be the D gene (6 bases each). Germline CDR1 and CDR2: SGHAT and FQNNGV. Trimming left V 1 base short and J 5 bases short, with 12 bases between. The CDR3 spans 14 residues. CDR3 residues: CASSLGGGGNEQYF. The CDR3 DNA reads TGTGCCAGCAGCTTAGGTGGAGGGGGGAACGAGCAGTACTTC.

The V and J genes are TRBV5-4 and TRBJ2-7; weak D call: TRBD2 (7 bases). The CDR3 has 14 residues. Germline CDR1 is SGHNT and CDR2 is YYREEE (reference sequence). The V and J ends lost 4 bases and 5 bases respectively, with 16 bases between them. CDR3 DNA: TGTGCCAGCAGCGAGGGGGGGGAGGCGAACGAGCAGTACTTC. Translation gives CASSEGGEANEQYF.

A note on this clone: Other DNA sequences of this sample code for an identical CDR3. The J gene is TRBJ2-5, the V gene TRBV4-1; 9 bases align to TRBD2. This CDR3 is 15 amino acids long. Germline V CDR1 and CDR2: MGHRA, YSYEKL. V shed 1 base, J shed 2 bases, and the junction held 2 bases outside the gene matches. CDR3 DNA sequence: TGCGCCAGCAGCCAAGTTCTAGCGGGACAAGAGACCCAGTACTTC. This codes for CASSQVLAGQETQYF.

V and J are TRBV11-3 and TRBJ2-1; 9 bases are a match to TRBD1. The CDR3 is made up of 15 amino acids. The V segment lost 5 bases and the J segment 1 base; nucleotides outside the gene matches: 3. The V gene's germline CDR1 is SGHNT and CDR2 YENEEA. CDR3 in DNA: TGTGCCAGCAGCCCACAGGGGGCATCCTACAATGAGCAGTTCTTC. It encodes CASSPQGASYNEQFF.

The chain carries TRBV5-1 and TRBJ2-7; TRBD1 matches at 8 bases. Trimming removed 4 bases from V and 4 bases from J; junction bases left unmatched: 7. Germline V lookup: CDR1 SGHRS, CDR2 YFSETQ. This CDR3 is built from 14 residues. The CDR3, as DNA: TGCGCCAGCAGCCTAGGGACAGGACGGTACGAGCAGTACTTC. It codes for CASSLGTGRYEQYF.

This chain joins TRBV5-4 and TRBJ2-7; 14 positions agree with TRBD2. Per the germline V gene, CDR1 is SGHNT and CDR2 is YYREEE (reference sequence). CDR3 length: 17 residues. The V gene end was trimmed by 6 bases and the J gene end by 5 bases; junction bases not matched to a gene: 13. DNA of the CDR3: TGTGCCAGCACCCTTTCGGGACTAGCGGGAGCCGGCGACGAGCAGTACTTC. It translates to CASTLSGLAGAGDEQYF. Together with reference TRBV5-4 and TRBJ2-7, the CDR3 gives the full variable domain: ETGVTQSPTHLIKTRGQQVTLRCSSQSGHNTVSWYQQALGQGPQFIFQYYREEENGRGNFPPRFSGLQFPNYSSELNVNALELDDSALYLCASTLSGLAGAGDEQYFGPGTRLTVT.

This CDR3 is CASRGEMNTEAFF. The DNA for the CDR3 is TGTGCCAGCAGGGGGGAAATGAACACTGAAGCTTTCTTT. V is TRBV5-5 and J is TRBJ1-1; tentatively, D is TRBD1 (5 bases). This CDR3 has 13 amino acids. Trimming pared 5 bases from V and 0 bases from J, leaving 8 bases between. Germline lookup yields CDR1 SGHKS and CDR2 YYEKEE (reference sequence).

The sample holds a few counts of this clone. The sample holds other DNA sequences that translate to the same CDR3. The chain has TRBV4-1 and TRBJ2-1, with D unresolved. The germline CDR1 and CDR2 sequences are MGHRA and YSYEKL. Deletions cut 0 bases from V and 0 bases from J, with 3 bases between. The CDR3 covers 14 residues. The CDR3 sequence: CASSQEGSYNEQFF. The CDR3 DNA sequence: TGCGCCAGCAGCCAAGAAGGCTCCTACAATGAGCAGTTCTTC.

Worth noting for this clone: The identical CDR3 is also encoded by other nucleotide sequences in the sample. The chain couples TRBV27 to TRBJ2-1, with D maybe TRBD2 (6 bases). Trimming shortened V by 0 bases and J by 7 bases, and 7 bases separated the two germline ends. Germline V CDR1 and CDR2: MNHEY, SMNVEV (reference sequence). This CDR3 is 13 amino acids long. The CDR3 coding sequence is TGTGCCAGCAGTTTATCGCGGGGAAATGAGCAGTTCTTC. It encodes CASSLSRGNEQFF.

The V and J genes are TRBV28 and TRBJ1-4; D possibly corresponds to TRBD1 (5 bases). Germline V gives CDR1 MDHEN, CDR2 SYDVKM. V was trimmed by 5 bases and J by 8 bases, leaving 15 bases between them. CDR3 length equals 14 residues. CDR3 loop: CASSSEGSLEKLFF. CDR3 DNA sequence: TGTGCCAGCAGTAGCGAGGGGAGTTTAGAAAAACTGTTTTTT.

The rearrangement joins TRBV2 to TRBJ1-1; no reliable D call. V was trimmed by 3 bases and J by 3 bases, leaving 14 bases between them. Germline V lookup: CDR1 SNHLY, CDR2 FYNNEI. There are 15 residues in the CDR3. This CDR3 is CASSEETSTYTEAFF. DNA of the CDR3: TGTGCCAGCAGTGAGGAGACTTCGACGTACACTGAAGCTTTCTTT.

This chain connects TRBV11-3 to TRBJ1-6, with 7 bases identical to TRBD1. The CDR3 totals 16 residues. J gave up 7 bases and V 1 base, and 7 bases lay outside the gene matches. Germline CDR1 reads SGHNT; CDR2 reads YENEEA. CDR3 in amino acids: CASSLALRTGNSPLHF. CDR3 nucleotides: TGTGCCAGCAGCTTAGCCCTTAGGACAGGCAATTCACCCCTCCACTTT.

On this clone itself: Other DNA sequences in this sample translate to the same CDR3. The rearrangement joins TRBV9 to TRBJ2-7; 8 bases are shared with TRBD1. The J segment lost 2 bases and the V segment lost 0 bases, leaving 1 base of the junction unmatched. Germline CDR1 is SGDLS and CDR2 is YYNGEE. This CDR3 is built from 14 residues. The CDR3 loop is CASSVGTGPYEQYF. DNA for the CDR3: TGTGCCAGCAGCGTAGGGACAGGGCCCTACGAGCAGTACTTC.

Here the CDR3 reads CASSEPLDRIEKISGNTIYF. The CDR3 region has the DNA TGTGCCAGCAGTGAACCCCTGGACAGGATAGAGAAAATTTCTGGAAACACCATATATTTT. The chain has TRBV2 and TRBJ1-3, with 7 bases lining up with TRBD1. In germline, CDR1 is SNHLY, CDR2 FYNNEI. CDR3 length equals 20 residues. V lost 2 bases to trimming and J lost 1 base; unmatched junction nucleotides: 17.

The J gene is TRBJ2-1, the V gene TRBV5-1; TRBD1 matches at 8 bases. The CDR3 is made up of 14 amino acids. The V segment lost 3 bases and the J segment 10 bases; nucleotides outside the gene matches: 9. The germline V gene encodes CDR1 SGHRS and CDR2 YFSETQ. The CDR3 region is CASSWLGTGDEQFF. The CDR3 region has the DNA TGCGCCAGCAGCTGGCTCGGGACAGGTGACGAGCAGTTCTTC. Variable domain in full (rest from reference TRBV5-1 and TRBJ2-1): KAGVTQTPRYLIKTRGQQVTLSCSPISGHRSVSWYQQTPGQGLQFLFEYFSETQRNKGNFPGRFSGRQFSNSRSEMNVSTLELGDSALYLCASSWLGTGDEQFFGPGTRLTVL.

The chain carries TRBV15 and TRBJ1-5; D ambiguous. Deletions cut 0 bases from V and 7 bases from J, with 10 bases between. The germline V gene has CDR1 LNHNV and CDR2 YYDKDF (reference sequence). The CDR3 runs to 14 residues. The CDR3, as DNA: TGTGCCACCAGCAGAGATGCTCAGGACCAGCCCCAGCATTTT. It translates to CATSRDAQDQPQHF.

The gene calls are TRBV11-2 and TRBJ2-7; D call uncertain. Germline-derived CDR1 and CDR2 are SGHAT and FQNNGV. V gave up 1 base and J gave up 2 bases, with 15 bases separating them. CDR3 size: 16 residues. In DNA form, the CDR3 reads TGTGCCAGCAGCTTAGGGACCCCTCCGGCAACCTACGAGCAGTACTTC. This translates into CASSLGTPPATYEQYF. Drawing the rest from reference TRBV11-2 and TRBJ2-7, the complete variable domain is EAGVAQSPRYKIIEKRQSVAFWCNPISGHATLYWYQQILGQGPKLLIQFQNNGVVDDSQLPKDRFSAERLKGVDSTLKIQPAKLEDSAVYLCASSLGTPPATYEQYFGPGTRLTVT.

The chain employs TRBV15 and TRBJ1-1; D perhaps matches TRBD1 (6 bases). The ends were cut back, 4 bases at V and 3 bases at J, with 12 bases in the middle. In germline, CDR1 is LNHNV, CDR2 YYDKDF (reference sequence). CDR3 length equals 14 residues. CDR3 sequence reads: CATSIIGGYTEAFF. CDR3 coding DNA: TGTGCCACCAGCATCATAGGGGGGTACACTGAAGCTTTCTTT.

The V gene is TRBV7-6, the J gene TRBJ2-7; D tentatively fits TRBD1 or TRBD2 (5 bases each). The germline V gene has CDR1 SGHVS and CDR2 FNYEAQ. Trimming cost V 5 bases and J 4 bases, with 18 bases left between them. This CDR3 comprises 15 residues. The CDR3 bases are TGTGCCAGCAGCCCGGACCCCGGGGCTAAATACGAGCAGTACTTC. Translating gives CASSPDPGAKYEQYF. Full variable domain (outside the CDR3, taken from reference TRBV7-6 and TRBJ2-7): GAGVSQSPRYKVTKRGQDVALRCDPISGHVSLYWYRQALGQGPEFLTYFNYEAQQDKSGLPNDRFSAERPEGSISTLTIQRTEQRDSAMYRCASSPDPGAKYEQYFGPGTRLTVT.

The V call is TRBV19, the J call TRBJ2-7, with a weak D call TRBD1 (5 bases). Trimming took 3 bases from V and 2 from J, leaving 11 bases between them. This CDR3 contains 14 residues. Germline V gene lookup returns CDR1 LNHDA and CDR2 SQIVND (reference sequence). CDR3 sequence: CASSIRVRTYEQYF. In DNA, the CDR3 is TGTGCCAGTAGTATCAGGGTGCGGACCTACGAGCAGTACTTC.

The genes are TRBV5-4 and TRBJ1-2; 9 nucleotides match TRBD1. In germline, CDR1 is SGHNT, CDR2 YYREEE (reference sequence). Germline trimming cut 3 bases from V and 7 bases from J; bases unmatched to any gene: 4. The CDR3 runs 13 residues. The CDR3 region is CASSYTGGSGYTF. CDR3 coding DNA: TGTGCCAGCAGCTATACAGGGGGCAGTGGCTACACCTTC. The whole variable domain, filled in from reference TRBV5-4 and TRBJ1-2, reads ETGVTQSPTHLIKTRGQQVTLRCSSQSGHNTVSWYQQALGQGPQFIFQYYREEENGRGNFPPRFSGLQFPNYSSELNVNALELDDSALYLCASSYTGGSGYTFGSGTRLTVV.

The chain recombines TRBV7-6 with TRBJ2-2, with D perhaps TRBD1 (5 bases). Between the trimmed V and J ends, which lost 1 base and 3 bases, there was a span of 9 bases. CDR1 and CDR2 (germline): SGHVS, FNYEAQ. This CDR3 has 15 amino acids. CDR3 sequence: CASSLETAYTGELFF. CDR3 DNA: TGTGCCAGCAGCTTAGAGACAGCCTACACCGGGGAGCTGTTTTTT.

The chain has TRBV5-6 and TRBJ2-7; the match to TRBD2 covers 10 bases. V shed 4 bases and J 4 bases; nucleotides not matched to a gene: 5. The germline CDR1 and CDR2 sequences are SGHDT and YYEEEE. The CDR3 consists of 14 residues. The CDR3 DNA sequence: TGTGCCAGCAGCAAGGGGACTAGCGATTACGAGCAGTACTTC. It yields the protein CASSKGTSDYEQYF.

The chain uses TRBV9 and TRBJ2-7, with 10 bases fitting TRBD2. The CDR3 is made up of 17 amino acids. Trimming took 4 bases from V and 3 from J; bases not matched to a gene: 13. The germline CDR1 and CDR2 sequences are SGDLS and YYNGEE. The CDR3 nucleotides read TGTGCCAGCAGCCTCGAGGCAGAGCGGGAGGGTCTCTACGAGCAGTACTTC. Translation: CASSLEAEREGLYEQYF.

The gene calls are TRBV13 and TRBJ1-2, with 10 bases fitting TRBD1. There are 15 residues in the CDR3. Per germline, CDR1 PRHDT and CDR2 FYEKMQ (reference sequence). With 4 bases clipped from V and 8 bases from J, the junction kept 10 bases outside the gene matches. CDR3 sequence reads: CASSYGQGEVGGYTF. In DNA, the CDR3 is TGTGCCAGCAGCTACGGACAGGGGGAAGTGGGAGGCTACACCTTC.

The chain couples TRBV7-9 to TRBJ1-4; 12 bases align to TRBD1. The V gene end was trimmed by 5 bases and the J gene end by 4 bases; junction bases not matched to a gene: 5. This CDR3 is built from 16 residues. Germline CDR1 SEHNR, CDR2 FQNEAQ (reference sequence). The CDR3 spells CASSPGTGGHNEKLFF. CDR3 bases: TGTGCCAGCAGCCCAGGGACAGGGGGCCATAATGAAAAACTGTTTTTT.

The chain carries TRBV7-9 and TRBJ2-5, with D unclear. The CDR3 loop spans 15 amino acids. Between the trimmed V and J ends, which lost 2 bases and 4 bases, there was a span of 14 bases. Germline lookup yields CDR1 SEHNR and CDR2 FQNEAQ (reference sequence). The CDR3 reads CASSLITTRGETQYF. The CDR3 DNA is TGTGCCAGCAGCTTAATCACGACGAGAGGAGAGACCCAGTACTTC.

The CDR3 reads CASGLALPMEGDSKNIQYF. In DNA form, the CDR3 reads TGTGCTAGTGGTTTGGCCCTCCCTATGGAGGGGGATTCCAAAAACATTCAGTACTTC. The chain recombines TRBV12-5 with TRBJ2-4; either TRBD1 or TRBD2 may fit D (6 bases each). V lost 1 base, J lost 2 bases, and 21 bases lay in between. This CDR3 is built from 19 residues. Germline V gene sequence: CDR1 LGHNT, CDR2 FRNRAP.

The chain recombines TRBV27 with TRBJ1-6, with TRBD1 as a possible D gene (5 bases). CDR1 is MNHEY, CDR2 SMNVEV, per germline (reference sequence). V gave up 3 bases and J gave up 2 bases, with 8 bases separating them. CDR3 length equals 15 residues. The CDR3 loop is CASSFEGPYNSPLHF. Written as DNA, the CDR3 is TGTGCCAGCAGTTTCGAGGGACCCTATAATTCACCCCTCCACTTT.